One sample yielded the 23 T cell receptor beta chains listed below, sequenced in a study of blood T cell repertoires in COVID-19. Profiled with immunoSEQ multiplex PCR; TCRdb holds only in-frame clones, not every one. The sample has approximately 180,000 clones, around 89% seen once. The material sequenced was peripheral blood. The origin of the receptors is a man in his forties with active or convalescent COVID-19.

The chain combines TRBV4-2 with TRBJ2-3; 11 bases align to TRBD2. This CDR3 has 15 residues. V shed 0 bases, J shed 4 bases, and the junction held 0 bases outside the gene matches. Per the germline V gene, CDR1 is LGHNA and CDR2 is YNFKEQ. CDR3 DNA: TGTGCCAGCAGCCAAGATAGCGGGGGGGCAGATACGCAGTATTTT. Residues: CASSQDSGGADTQYF.

The rearrangement links TRBV6-1 to TRBJ2-7, with TRBD1 as a possible D gene (5 bases). Germline V gene lookup returns CDR1 MNHNS and CDR2 SASEGT. The CDR3 is 14 residues long. The germline V and J ends were trimmed by 2 bases and 5 bases, with 13 bases remaining between them. CDR3 loop: CASSEISTVHEQYF. DNA for the CDR3: TGTGCCAGCAGTGAAATCTCGACAGTCCACGAGCAGTACTTC.

This sequence joins TRBV5-1 and TRBJ1-1; 10 bases agree with TRBD1. Germline V gene lookup returns CDR1 SGHRS and CDR2 YFSETQ. V lost 4 bases and J lost 0; bases outside the gene matches: 6. This CDR3 has 16 amino acids. The CDR3: CASSPRGQGLNTEAFF. The CDR3 bases are TGCGCCAGCAGCCCACGGGGACAGGGGCTGAACACTGAAGCTTTCTTT.

The chain links TRBV5-1 to TRBJ1-2, with 8 bases aligning to TRBD1. The CDR3 sequence is 17 residues long. The ends lost 4 bases at V and 2 bases at J; junction bases unmatched: 13. Germline-derived CDR1 and CDR2 are SGHRS and YFSETQ. CDR3 coding DNA: TGCGCCAGCAGCCCTCAGGGGGCCGGGCGCCCGAACTATGGCTACACCTTC. Translation gives CASSPQGAGRPNYGYTF.

J is TRBJ1-6 and V is TRBV3-1 (or the pseudogene TRBV3-2), with TRBD1 identical over 8 bases. V was clipped by 2 bases and J by 10 bases; unmatched bases: 16. The V gene's germline CDR1 is LGHDT and CDR2 YNNKEL (reference sequence). The CDR3 length is 18 residues. The CDR3 loop reads CASSQLPPRTGLISPLHF. CDR3 bases: TGTGCCAGCAGCCAACTCCCCCCGCGGACAGGGCTTATCTCACCCCTCCACTTT.

The chain is built from TRBV28 and TRBJ2-1, with 8 positions matching TRBD1. The CDR3 spans 14 residues. V shed 7 bases and J 7 bases; nucleotides not matched to a gene: 9. Looked up from germline, CDR1 is MDHEN and CDR2 is SYDVKM. The CDR3, as DNA: TGTGCCAGCATCGAGGGACAGGTCAAGAATGAGCAGTTCTTC. This gives the protein CASIEGQVKNEQFF.

This chain joins TRBV12-5 and TRBJ2-5, with 10 bases that match TRBD1. V shed 7 bases and J 5 bases; nucleotides not matched to a gene: 10. Germline V gene lookup returns CDR1 LGHNT and CDR2 FRNRAP. The CDR3 runs to 15 residues. The CDR3: CASEEGDRGPETQYF. CDR3 DNA sequence: TGTGCTAGTGAAGAGGGGGACAGGGGCCCCGAGACCCAGTACTTC.

This clone was observed a few times. This rearrangement joins TRBV7-2 to TRBJ2-7; no firm D call. Per the germline V gene, CDR1 is SGHTA and CDR2 is FQGNSA. The length of the CDR3 is 14 residues. The ends were cut back, 5 bases at V and 0 bases at J, with 11 bases in the middle. CDR3 nucleotide sequence: TGTGCCAGCAGCCCCCGCGCGGACTCCTACGAGCAGTACTTC. Protein sequence: CASSPRADSYEQYF.

This rearrangement joins TRBV11-3 to TRBJ2-3; 12 positions agree with TRBD2. V was pared by 2 bases and J by 3 bases, with 3 bases of the junction left unmatched. The CDR3 has 16 amino acids. Germline V gives CDR1 SGHNT, CDR2 YENEEA. CDR3 amino acids: CASSLLLAGGTDTQYF. As DNA, the CDR3 is TGTGCCAGCAGCTTACTACTAGCGGGAGGAACAGATACGCAGTATTTT.

In its sample, this clone was seen once. The chain uses TRBV20-1 and TRBJ2-3; D call uncertain. The germline V gene encodes CDR1 DFQATT and CDR2 SNEGSKA (reference sequence). The CDR3 loop spans 16 amino acids. V was pared by 3 bases and J by 1 base, with 17 bases between. Here the CDR3 reads CSASVGPPLGTDTQYF. The CDR3 bases are TGCAGTGCTAGTGTGGGCCCCCCGCTGGGCACAGATACGCAGTATTTT.

The rearrangement links TRBV18 to TRBJ2-3; TRBD1 is a possible D gene (6 bases). With 0 bases removed from V and 0 bases from J, the gap between germline ends came to 22 bases. Germline CDR1 and CDR2: KGHSH and LQKENI. The CDR3 consists of 20 residues. CDR3 bases: TGTGCCAGCTCACCACCGTACAGGGTCGCCCCCGAAAGAAGCACAGATACGCAGTATTTT. Residues: CASSPPYRVAPERSTDTQYF.

The rearrangement uses TRBV3-1 (or the pseudogene TRBV3-2) and TRBJ1-1; D might be TRBD1 (5 bases). This CDR3 comprises 14 residues. Germline-derived CDR1 and CDR2 are LGHDT and YNNKEL (reference sequence). With 4 bases removed from V and 8 bases from J, the gap between germline ends came to 17 bases. CDR3 in amino acids: CASSLMGGEREAFF. Here the CDR3 DNA reads TGTGCCAGCAGCCTCATGGGGGGGGAGAGGGAAGCTTTCTTT.

This clone turned up a few times. The CDR3 is CASMRSNYGYTF. The CDR3 region has the DNA TGTGCCAGCATGCGGTCTAACTATGGCTACACCTTC. The genes are TRBV13 and TRBJ1-2; unclear D gene. The CDR3 runs to 12 residues. V was pared by 7 bases and J by 0 bases, with 6 bases between. Germline V gives CDR1 PRHDT, CDR2 FYEKMQ (reference sequence).

The chain has TRBV30 and TRBJ1-2, with D possibly being TRBD1 (5 bases). The V and J ends lost 4 bases and 1 base respectively, with 13 bases between them. Germline values: CDR1 GTSNPN, CDR2 SVGIG (reference sequence). The CDR3 runs to 14 residues. CDR3 in amino acids: CAWMPGNDNYGYTF. The CDR3 coding sequence is TGTGCCTGGATGCCAGGGAACGATAACTATGGCTACACCTTC.

The sample holds a few counts of this clone. This chain uses TRBV19 with TRBJ2-5; the match to TRBD2 covers 14 bases. Germline V CDR1 and CDR2: LNHDA, SQIVND (reference sequence). V was clipped by 8 bases and J by 2 bases; unmatched bases: 1. The CDR3 extends over 14 amino acids. CDR3 amino acids: CASGTSGGQETQYF. The CDR3 bases are TGTGCCAGTGGGACTAGCGGGGGTCAAGAGACCCAGTACTTC.

The V gene is TRBV24-1, the J gene TRBJ2-1; 8 bases are a match to TRBD2. Germline V lookup: CDR1 KGHDR, CDR2 SFDVKD. J lost 2 bases, V lost 4 bases, and 3 bases had no gene match. The CDR3 runs to 15 residues. Here the CDR3 reads CATSELAGTYNEQFF. In DNA form, the CDR3 reads TGTGCCACCAGTGAGTTAGCGGGAACCTACAATGAGCAGTTCTTC.

The rearrangement links TRBV21-1 to TRBJ2-1; the tabulated D call, TRBD2, remains unverified against the DNA. TRBV21-1 is a pseudogene segment. The CDR3 is 16 amino acids. CDR3 DNA: TGTGCCAGCAGCACCAGGAAATCGACTAGCGGGAATGAGCAGTTCTTC. This translates into CASSTRKSTSGNEQFF.

The chain joins TRBV9 to TRBJ2-7, with TRBD2 identical over 11 bases. V gave up 2 bases and J gave up 6 bases; unmatched junction bases: 4. Germline-derived CDR1 and CDR2 are SGDLS and YYNGEE. CDR3 length: 14 amino acids. The CDR3 sequence is CASSVTLAGGEQYF. CDR3 in DNA: TGTGCCAGCAGCGTTACTCTAGCGGGAGGCGAGCAGTACTTC. The full variable domain, in which reference TRBV9 and TRBJ2-7 provide the parts outside the CDR3, is DSGVTQTPKHLITATGQRVTLRCSPRSGDLSVYWYQQSLDQGLQFLIQYYNGEERAKGNILERFSAQQFPDLHSELNLSSLELGDSALYFCASSVTLAGGEQYFGPGTRLTVT.

This sequence joins TRBV7-2 and TRBJ1-3; D remains unclear. Germline lookup yields CDR1 SGHTA and CDR2 FQGNSA. The CDR3 has 14 amino acids. V was trimmed by 2 bases and J by 0 bases, leaving 5 bases between them. CDR3 region: CASSLISSGNTIYF. CDR3 DNA: TGTGCCAGCAGCTTAATCTCCTCTGGAAACACCATATATTTT.

This clone was found once. The rearrangement joins TRBV6-5 to TRBJ1-5; D is possibly TRBD1 (6 bases). The CDR3 loop spans 14 amino acids. Between the trimmed V and J ends, which lost 8 bases and 6 bases, there was a span of 17 bases. Germline CDR1 MNHEY, CDR2 SVGAGI. Written as DNA, the CDR3 is TGTGCCAGCGGGACACAGGGTGGGGGTCAGCCCCAGCATTTT. Its translation: CASGTQGGGQPQHF.

This chain links TRBV30 with TRBJ2-7; 7 nucleotides match TRBD1. CDR1 GTSNPN and CDR2 SVGIG come from the germline V gene (reference sequence). The CDR3 length is 14 residues. J gave up 7 bases and V 1 base, and 10 bases lay outside the gene matches. CDR3 nucleotides: TGTGCCTGGAGTGCGGGCAGGGGGAGCCAGGAGCAGTACTTC. Translation: CAWSAGRGSQEQYF.

This chain links TRBV7-9 with TRBJ2-7; TRBD1 might be the D (6 bases). CDR1 is SEHNR, CDR2 FQNEAQ, per germline (reference sequence). V lost 3 bases and J 6 bases, leaving 18 bases between the germline ends. The CDR3 sequence is 15 residues long. CDR3 coding DNA: TGTGCCAGCAGCTTTAATCGACAGGTCCTCGGCGAGCAGTACTTC. It encodes CASSFNRQVLGEQYF. Full variable domain (remainder filled in from reference TRBV7-9 and TRBJ2-7): DTGVSQNPRHKITKRGQNVTFRCDPISEHNRLYWYRQTLGQGPEFLTYFQNEAQLEKSRLLSDRFSAERPKGSFSTLEIQRTEQGDSAMYLCASSFNRQVLGEQYFGPGTRLTVT.

The chain links TRBV10-3 to TRBJ2-2; perhaps TRBD1 as D (6 bases). The V gene lost 6 bases and the J gene lost 3 bases, with 14 bases spanning the gap. The CDR3 totals 15 residues. The germline CDR1 and CDR2 sequences are ENHRY and SYGVKD. The CDR3 DNA follows: TGTGCCATCAGAGCACTACAGGGAGACACCGGGGAGCTGTTTTTT. Protein sequence: CAIRALQGDTGELFF.